Listed here is a single T cell receptor beta chain. Its antigen is undetermined. Indicated treatment: roughly ten-day PBMC culture with coronavirus spike peptide pools or control peptides (ViraFEST assay). The medium had half its volume replaced with fresh IL-2 medium on days 3 and 7. From germline, CDR1 is GTSNPN and CDR2 SVGIG (reference sequence). This CDR3 is built from 13 residues. The V and J ends lost 5 bases and 5 bases respectively, with 15 bases between them. Sequencing of DNA taken from cultured CD4+ T cells relied on the Oncomine TCR Beta short-read assay. TCRdb itself ran the PCR reads through MiXCR, one entry per CDR3 protein. Here the sample spans some 15,000 distinct CDR3 sequences, less than 50% being singletons. The sample comes from a study of vaccination and CD4 T cells after COVID-19.

The origin of this receptor is a human donor with COVID-19. The rearrangement links TRBV30 to TRBJ2-5, with D uncertain. The sequenced sample was cultured CD4+ T cells from blood. CDR3 bases: TGTGCCTGGGCAGGAAGTAGGGTTGAGACCCAGTACTTC. Amino acid sequence: CAWAGSRVETQYF.